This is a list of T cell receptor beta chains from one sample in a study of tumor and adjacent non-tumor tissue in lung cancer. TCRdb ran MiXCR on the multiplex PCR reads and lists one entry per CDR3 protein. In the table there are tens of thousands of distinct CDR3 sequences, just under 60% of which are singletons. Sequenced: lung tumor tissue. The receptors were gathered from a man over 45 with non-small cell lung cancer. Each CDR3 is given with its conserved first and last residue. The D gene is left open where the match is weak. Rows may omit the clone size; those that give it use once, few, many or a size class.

CDR3 DNA: TGTGCCAGCAGTTTTCACCGGGAGTCCAATGAGCAGTTCTTC; CDR3 protein: CASSFHRESNEQFF; J gene: TRBJ2-1; clone size: NA; V gene: TRBV27; CDR3 length: 14; D gene: NA
CDR3 DNA: TGTGCCAGCAGAGCTCAAGAAGATACGCAGTATTTT; CDR3 protein: CASRAQEDTQYF; J gene: TRBJ2-3; clone size: NA; V gene: TRBV28; CDR3 length: 12; D gene: NA
CDR3 DNA: NA; CDR3 protein: CASSWGQGAVNSNQPQDF; J gene: TRBJ1-5; clone size: NA; V gene: TRBV5-6; CDR3 length: 18; D gene: NA
CDR3 DNA: TGCGCCAGCATCGGGTTCGGCTACGAGCAGTACTTC; CDR3 protein: CASIGFGYEQYF; J gene: TRBJ2-7; clone size: NA; V gene: TRBV5-1; CDR3 length: 12; D gene: NA
CDR3 DNA: TGTGCCAGCAGTTACGGACAGGGGACTTCACCCCTCCACTTT; CDR3 protein: CASSYGQGTSPLHF; J gene: TRBJ1-6; clone size: many; V gene: TRBV6-5; CDR3 length: 14; D gene: TRBD1
CDR3 DNA: TGTGCCAACAGCCAGGGACAGGGTGGGGCAGATACGCAGTATTTT; CDR3 protein: CANSQGQGGADTQYF; J gene: TRBJ2-3; clone size: NA; V gene: TRBV4-2; CDR3 length: 15; D gene: TRBD1
CDR3 DNA: TGTGCCACCAGTGATAGTTATAGCAATCAGCCCCAGCATTTT; CDR3 protein: CATSDSYSNQPQHF; J gene: TRBJ1-5; clone size: NA; V gene: TRBV10-3; CDR3 length: 14; D gene: NA
CDR3 DNA: TGTGCCAGCAGTTACACGGTCACCTCCTACAATGAGCAGTTCTTC; CDR3 protein: CASSYTVTSYNEQFF; J gene: TRBJ2-1; clone size: many; V gene: TRBV6-5; CDR3 length: 15; D gene: NA
CDR3 DNA: TGCAATGCTAGCGACAGGTGCCATGGCTACACCTTC; CDR3 protein: CNASDRCHGYTF; J gene: TRBJ1-2; clone size: few; V gene: TRBV20-1; CDR3 length: 12; D gene: NA
CDR3 DNA: TGCAGTGCTATCGGAAGTAGCGGTAGCATCACCTACAATGAGCAGTTCTTC; CDR3 protein: CSAIGSSGSITYNEQFF; J gene: TRBJ2-1; clone size: few; V gene: TRBV20-1; CDR3 length: 17; D gene: NA
CDR3 DNA: TGCAGTGCTGCTAAGGTCAGCACAGATACGCAGTGTTTT; CDR3 protein: CSAAKVSTDTQCF; J gene: TRBJ2-3; clone size: NA; V gene: TRBV20-1; CDR3 length: 13; D gene: NA
CDR3 DNA: TGTGCCATCAGCCAAGAGTCCGCGGGGTGGCACGATCAGTACTTC; CDR3 protein: CAISQESAGWHDQYF; J gene: TRBJ2-7; clone size: NA; V gene: TRBV4-2; CDR3 length: 15; D gene: NA
CDR3 DNA: TGTGCCAGCAGTTTAAGGGGGACAGGGGTGGGCAATCAGCCCCAGCATTTT; CDR3 protein: CASSLRGTGVGNQPQHF; J gene: TRBJ1-5; clone size: NA; V gene: TRBV28; CDR3 length: 17; D gene: TRBD1
CDR3 DNA: TGCAGTGCGCCGGCTAGCGAATATGAGAAGTTCTTC; CDR3 protein: CSAPASEYEKFF; J gene: TRBJ2-1; clone size: NA; V gene: TRBV20-1; CDR3 length: 12; D gene: NA
CDR3 DNA: TGTGCCAGCAGCGGGATGGGGATGGTAGCGGACTCGTACAATGAGCGGTTCTTC; CDR3 protein: CASSGMGMVADSYNERFF; J gene: TRBJ2-1; clone size: NA; V gene: TRBV2; CDR3 length: 18; D gene: NA
CDR3 DNA: TGCAATGCTAGAGTAGAGGGGGACTATGGCTACACTTTC; CDR3 protein: CNARVEGDYGYTF; J gene: TRBJ1-2; clone size: NA; V gene: TRBV20-1; CDR3 length: 13; D gene: NA
CDR3 DNA: TGTGTCAGCAGTTACGACGGACAGGGAGGTGGCTACCCGTTC; CDR3 protein: CVSSYDGQGGGYPF; J gene: TRBJ1-2; clone size: NA; V gene: TRBV6-6; CDR3 length: 14; D gene: TRBD1
CDR3 DNA: TGCAGTGCTAGACGGGACTCTCGGGCTGAAGCTTTCTTT; CDR3 protein: CSARRDSRAEAFF; J gene: TRBJ1-1; clone size: many; V gene: TRBV20-1; CDR3 length: 13; D gene: NA
CDR3 DNA: TGTGCCAGCAGCGAAGACAGATCCCGCAATCAGCCCCAGCATTTT; CDR3 protein: CASSEDRSRNQPQHF; J gene: TRBJ1-5; clone size: many; V gene: TRBV6-1; CDR3 length: 15; D gene: NA
CDR3 DNA: TGTGCCAGCTTAGGGGGGTTATCTAGCACAGATACGCAGTATTTT; CDR3 protein: CASLGGLSSTDTQYF; J gene: TRBJ2-3; clone size: NA; V gene: TRBV11-2; CDR3 length: 15; D gene: NA
CDR3 DNA: TGCGCCAGCAGTGAGTCGAGGGGTATCGGCACAGATACGCAGTATTTT; CDR3 protein: CASSESRGIGTDTQYF; J gene: TRBJ2-3; clone size: many; V gene: TRBV10-1; CDR3 length: 16; D gene: NA
CDR3 DNA: TGTGCCAGCAGTTTAGTAGGGGACGCCTACGAGCAGTACTTC; CDR3 protein: CASSLVGDAYEQYF; J gene: TRBJ2-7; clone size: NA; V gene: TRBV7-8; CDR3 length: 14; D gene: NA
CDR3 DNA: TGTGCCAGCAGCTTAGGCACCACCAGGAGGGGGCCGTCCTTC; CDR3 protein: CASSLGTTRRGPSF; J gene: TRBJ2-1; clone size: once; V gene: TRBV11-2; CDR3 length: 14; D gene: NA